This is a list of T cell receptor beta chains from one sample in a study of cytotoxic CD8 clonotypes in ibrutinib-treated CLL. Some clones are missing from TCRdb's copy, which holds only in-frame ones; the method was immunoSEQ multiplex PCR. Among some 140,000 clones listed, more than 85% were seen once. Sample: PBMCs, taken after 12 months of ibrutinib treatment. All receptors come from a human donor with chronic lymphocytic leukemia. Each CDR3 is given with its conserved first and last residue. A D gene is named only where the DNA matches it firmly. Clone size is not always given. Where it is, it says once, few, many or a class for expanded clones.

v_call	j_call	d_call	clone_size	cdr3_aa	cdr3_nt
TRBV9	TRBJ2-5	NA	NA	CASSIRLVRVQETQYF	TGTGCCAGCAGCATACGACTAGTTCGGGTCCAAGAGACCCAGTACTTC
TRBV4-3	TRBJ2-7	TRBD2	NA	CASSQAGGPLYEQYF	TGCGCCAGCAGCCAAGCGGGAGGGCCTCTGTACGAGCAGTACTTC
TRBV16	TRBJ2-1	NA	once	CASSQYQYNEQFF	TGTGCCAGCAGCCAATACCAGTACAATGAGCAGTTCTTC
TRBV6-5	TRBJ2-7	NA	NA	CASSSLPQGEQYF	TGTGCCAGCAGTTCCCTCCCCCAAGGGGAGCAGTACTTC
TRBV4-3	TRBJ1-5	TRBD1	NA	CASSQGVGTGSNQPQHF	TGCGCCAGCAGCCAAGGTGTTGGGACAGGGAGCAATCAGCCCCAGCATTTT
TRBV18	TRBJ2-4	TRBD1	NA	CASSPPTGQGANIQYF	TGTGCCAGCTCACCGCCGACGGGACAGGGGGCAAACATTCAGTACTTC
TRBV5-4	TRBJ2-3	NA	once	CASNVRVGFGTDTQYF	TGTGCCAGCAACGTCAGGGTGGGATTCGGCACAGATACGCAGTATTTT
TRBV11-2	TRBJ2-3	NA	NA	CASSQYTDTQYF	TGTGCCAGCAGCCAATACACAGATACGCAGTATTTT
TRBV27	TRBJ1-1	NA	NA	CASSIGREPNTEAFF	TGTGCCAGCAGTATAGGACGGGAACCGAACACTGAAGCTTTCTTT
TRBV28	TRBJ1-1	NA	NA	CASSSGGYSNTEAFF	TGTGCCAGCAGTTCTGGGGGGTACTCGAACACTGAAGCTTTCTTT
TRBV28	TRBJ2-1	NA	NA	CASSRPQGKDEQFF	TGTGCCAGCAGTCGCCCTCAGGGGAAGGATGAGCAGTTCTTC
TRBV7-8	TRBJ2-1	NA	NA	CASSVMGAQFF	TGTGCCAGCAGCGTAATGGGGGCCCAGTTCTTC
TRBV10-1	TRBJ2-7	TRBD1	NA	CASSPGGLYEQYF	TGCGCCAGCAGTCCAGGGGGCCTCTACGAGCAGTACTTC
TRBV19	TRBJ2-1	TRBD2	NA	CASGRAVSYNEQFF	TGTGCCAGCGGGAGGGCAGTATCTTACAATGAGCAGTTCTTC
TRBV2	TRBJ1-4	NA	NA	CASSEATNEKLFF	TGTGCCAGCAGTGAAGCAACTAATGAAAAACTGTTTTTT
TRBV30	TRBJ2-2	NA	NA	CAWSNKEPFTGELFF	TGTGCCTGGAGTAACAAGGAGCCGTTCACCGGGGAGCTGTTTTTT
TRBV9	TRBJ2-1	NA	NA	CASSVAGSGYGEQFF	TGTGCCAGCAGCGTAGCCGGGAGTGGTTATGGTGAGCAGTTCTTC
TRBV23-1	TRBJ1-5	NA	NA	CASSQSREGGGPQHF	TGCGCCAGCAGTCAATCGAGAGAGGGGGGGGGACCCCAGCATTTT
TRBV28	TRBJ2-7	TRBD1	NA	CASSRDRGYEQYF	TGTGCCAGCAGTCGGGACAGGGGTTACGAGCAGTACTTC
TRBV9	TRBJ2-5	TRBD2	NA	CASSFRLAPETQYF	TGTGCCAGCAGCTTTCGACTAGCGCCAGAGACCCAGTACTTC
TRBV30	TRBJ2-7	NA	NA	CAWSPGVDEQYF	TGTGCCTGGAGTCCCGGGGTCGACGAGCAGTACTTC
TRBV28	TRBJ2-2	TRBD2	NA	CASRQPGLAGARGVTGELFF	TGTGCCAGCCGACAACCGGGACTAGCGGGAGCCAGGGGGGTCACCGGGGAGCTGTTTTTT
TRBV11-3	TRBJ2-1	NA	NA	CASSPGVSEQFF	TGTGCCAGCAGCCCGGGGGTTAGTGAGCAGTTCTTC
TRBV6-1	TRBJ1-2	NA	NA	CASRDSFYGYTF	TGTGCCAGCAGGGACAGTTTCTATGGCTACACCTTC
TRBV5-1	TRBJ1-5	NA	NA	CASSAVTGNNQPQHF	TGCGCCAGCAGCGCGGTCACAGGAAACAATCAGCCCCAGCATTTT
TRBV6-5	TRBJ2-3	NA	NA	CASSPWDFTDTQYF	TGTGCCAGCAGTCCCTGGGACTTCACAGATACGCAGTATTTT
TRBV2	TRBJ2-1	TRBD2	NA	CASTVTWREVGNEQFF	TGTGCCAGCACTGTGACCTGGCGGGAGGTCGGCAATGAGCAGTTCTTC
TRBV10-3	TRBJ2-2	NA	NA	CAISESMFRDTGELFF	TGTGCCATCAGTGAGTCGATGTTCAGAGACACCGGGGAGCTGTTTTTT
TRBV7-7	TRBJ1-1	NA	NA	CASSLGEGTEAFF	TGTGCTAGCAGCTTAGGGGAGGGGACTGAAGCTTTCTTT
TRBV30	TRBJ2-5	TRBD1	NA	CAWSGSRDRGVQETQYF	TGTGCCTGGAGTGGGTCCCGGGACAGGGGGGTCCAAGAGACCCAGTACTTC